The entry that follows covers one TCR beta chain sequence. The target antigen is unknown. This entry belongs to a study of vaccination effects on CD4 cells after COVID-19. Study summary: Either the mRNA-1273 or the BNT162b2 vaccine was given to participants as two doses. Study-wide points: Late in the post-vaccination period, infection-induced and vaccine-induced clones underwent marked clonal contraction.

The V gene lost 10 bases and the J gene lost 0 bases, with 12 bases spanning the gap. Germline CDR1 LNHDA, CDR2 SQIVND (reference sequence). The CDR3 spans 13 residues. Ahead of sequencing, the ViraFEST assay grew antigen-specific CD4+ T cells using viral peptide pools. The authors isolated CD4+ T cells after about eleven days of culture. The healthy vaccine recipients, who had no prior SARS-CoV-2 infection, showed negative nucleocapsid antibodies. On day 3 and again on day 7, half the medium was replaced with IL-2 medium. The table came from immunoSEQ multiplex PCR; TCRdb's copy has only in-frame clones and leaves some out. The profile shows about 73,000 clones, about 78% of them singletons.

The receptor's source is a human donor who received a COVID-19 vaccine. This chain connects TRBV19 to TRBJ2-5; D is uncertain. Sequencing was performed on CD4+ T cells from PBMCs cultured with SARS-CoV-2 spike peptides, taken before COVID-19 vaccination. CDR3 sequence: CATTASHQETQYF. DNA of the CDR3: TGTGCCACGACCGCCAGCCACCAAGAGACCCAGTACTTC.